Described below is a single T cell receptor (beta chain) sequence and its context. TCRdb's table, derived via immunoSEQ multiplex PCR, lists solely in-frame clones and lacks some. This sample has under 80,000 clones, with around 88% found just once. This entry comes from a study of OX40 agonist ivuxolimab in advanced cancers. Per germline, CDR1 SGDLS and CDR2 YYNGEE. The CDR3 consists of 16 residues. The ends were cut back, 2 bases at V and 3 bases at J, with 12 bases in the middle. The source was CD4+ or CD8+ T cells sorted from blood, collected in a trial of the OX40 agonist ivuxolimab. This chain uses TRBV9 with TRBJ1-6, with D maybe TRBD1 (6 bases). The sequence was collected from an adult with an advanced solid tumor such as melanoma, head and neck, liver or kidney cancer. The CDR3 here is CASSVGQTDYNSPLHF. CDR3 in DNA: TGTGCCAGCAGCGTTGGACAGACAGACTATAATTCACCCCTCCACTTT.